This is a list of T cell receptor beta chains from one sample in a study of technical replicates of blood from a few donors. TCRdb's copy holds only in-frame clones and misses some; the assay was immunoSEQ multiplex PCR. The sample carries 70,000 or so clones, 88% recorded once. The sequenced material came from PBMCs. The receptors shown here come from a human donor in good health. Some clones in this sample may be carry-over from other donors' samples. Each CDR3 is given with its conserved first and last residue. D genes are given only for firm matches. A clone size is listed for some rows: how often the clone was seen (once, few, many), or a class if it is expanded.

clone size | J gene | D gene | V gene | CDR3 DNA | CDR3 protein
- | TRBJ2-5 | - | TRBV7-6 | TGTGCCAGCAGCTTAGTTCGAGGGCTAGAGACCCAGTACTTC | CASSLVRGLETQYF
- | TRBJ1-2 | - | TRBV7-9 | TGTGCCAGCAGCTCACTCTTCGGTAACTATGGCTACACCTTC | CASSSLFGNYGYTF
- | TRBJ2-7 | - | TRBV11-2 | TGTGCCAGCAGCTGGGGACTCTCCTACGAGCAGTACTTC | CASSWGLSYEQYF
- | TRBJ1-4 | - | TRBV19 | TGTGCCAGTAGTACCCCCGGTAACACGGGGAAAAAGTTT | CASSTPGNTGKKF
- | TRBJ2-7 | - | TRBV7-9 | TGTGCCAGCAGCGACGTAGGGGACAACTACGAGCAGTACTTC | CASSDVGDNYEQYF
- | TRBJ1-2 | TRBD1 | TRBV5-4 | TGTGCCAGCAGCTTGGGGGACAGACCTAACTATGGCTACACCTTC | CASSLGDRPNYGYTF
- | TRBJ1-6 | - | TRBV6-6 | TGTGCCAGCAGTTACGTTCAGGGAGGTTCACCCCTCCACTTT | CASSYVQGGSPLHF
- | TRBJ1-1 | TRBD1 | TRBV2 | TGTGCCAGCACACGATCCAAATGGGACAGGGGTACTGAAGCTTTCTTT | CASTRSKWDRGTEAFF
- | TRBJ1-4 | TRBD1 | TRBV7-9 | TGTGCCAGCAGTTTTCCTACAGGGGTAGGAAATGAAAAACTGTTTTTT | CASSFPTGVGNEKLFF
- | TRBJ1-3 | TRBD1 | TRBV6-1 | TGTGCCAGCAGTGAATTTTGGGGGGGACAGGGGTCTGGAAACACCATATATTTT | CASSEFWGGQGSGNTIYF
few | TRBJ1-1 | - | TRBV20-1 | TGCAGTGCTAGTTCGGAGACTGAAGCTTTCTTT | CSASSETEAFF
- | TRBJ1-2 | - | TRBV5-4 | TGTGCCAGCGCGGCGGGGGGCGCCCACCTCCTCTCTTATGGCTACACCTTC | CASAAGGAHLLSYGYTF
once | TRBJ2-3 | - | TRBV6-1 | TGTGCCAGCAGGGGGGGAACACAGGGCACAGATACGCAGTATTTT | CASRGGTQGTDTQYF
few | TRBJ1-5 | - | TRBV10-3 | TGTGCCATCAGTGAGTCTGGGCGAAATCAGCCCCAGCATTTT | CAISESGRNQPQHF
- | TRBJ2-4 | - | TRBV7-2 | TGTGCCAGCAGCTTCAGGGGTTCCAACATTCAGTACTTC | CASSFRGSNIQYF
few | TRBJ1-2 | TRBD1 | TRBV29-1 | TGCAGCGTTGACCTTCCGGGACAGGGGGGGGGCTACACCTTC | CSVDLPGQGGGYTF
few | TRBJ2-1 | TRBD2 | TRBV13 | TGTGCCAGCAGCCAACCCCCCCTAGCGGGAGGGCCTAATGAGCAGTTCTTC | CASSQPPLAGGPNEQFF
- | TRBJ1-6 | TRBD1 | TRBV11-1 | TGTGCCAGCAGCTTAACAGGGACAGGTGAAAGCTATAATTCACCCCTCCACTTT | CASSLTGTGESYNSPLHF
- | TRBJ2-5 | - | TRBV10-3 | TGTGCCATCAGTGTAGGGGACTCCCAAGAGACCCAGTACTTC | CAISVGDSQETQYF
- | TRBJ2-1 | TRBD2 | TRBV9 | TGTGCCAGCAGCCTCAGCGGGACTACAGATGAGCAGTTCTTC | CASSLSGTTDEQFF
- | TRBJ2-7 | - | TRBV30 | TGTGCCGGGAAGGACAGCTCCTACGAGCAGTACTTC | CAGKDSSYEQYF
- | TRBJ2-3 | TRBD2 | TRBV5-1 | TGCGCCAGCAGCATAGCGGGGTTTAGCACAGATACGCAGTATTTT | CASSIAGFSTDTQYF
- | TRBJ2-1 | - | TRBV6-6 | TGTGCCAGCAGGCTACAGGGAACCTACTCCTACAATGAGCAGTTCTTC | CASRLQGTYSYNEQFF
once | TRBJ2-2 | TRBD1 | TRBV5-4 | TGTGCCAGCAGCCCTCAAGGACAGGGCACCGGGGAGCTGTTTTTT | CASSPQGQGTGELFF
- | TRBJ1-4 | - | TRBV7-2 | TGTGCCAGCAGAGGGACTGGGGATGAAAAACTGTTTTTT | CASRGTGDEKLFF
- | TRBJ2-5 | - | TRBV7-8 | TGTGCCAGCAGCTTAGAGAGGGAGACCCAGTACTTC | CASSLERETQYF
- | TRBJ1-1 | - | TRBV18 | TGTGCCAGCTCACCGGCTAGGGACTTGAACACTGAAGCTTTCTTT | CASSPARDLNTEAFF
- | TRBJ1-6 | TRBD1 | TRBV5-4 | TGTGCCAGCAGCCCTACAGGGGATAATTCACCCCTCCACTTT | CASSPTGDNSPLHF
- | TRBJ2-3 | TRBD1 | TRBV5-6 | TGTGCCAGCAGCTCGACAGGGGGGGGAATAAATACGCAGTATTTT | CASSSTGGGINTQYF
- | TRBJ1-2 | TRBD1 | TRBV4-3 | TGCGCCAGCAGCACTGGACAGGGGGTAGATAGCTATGGCTACACCTTC | CASSTGQGVDSYGYTF
- | TRBJ2-2 | - | TRBV4-2 | TGTGCCAGCAGCCAAACTTTTTGGACTACCGGGGAGCTGTTTTTT | CASSQTFWTTGELFF
- | TRBJ2-2 | TRBD1 | TRBV7-6 | TGTGCCAGCAGCTCGCAGGACAGGGGGTATGGCGAGCTGTTTTTT | CASSSQDRGYGELFF
few | TRBJ1-2 | - | TRBV11-2 | TGTGCCAGCAGCCCAAGAAGGGTGGGACTTCTCTATGGCTACACCTTC | CASSPRRVGLLYGYTF
once | TRBJ2-2 | TRBD1 | TRBV7-2 | TGTGCCAGCAGCTTGGGACAGTACACCGGGGAGCTGTTTTTT | CASSLGQYTGELFF
- | TRBJ2-1 | TRBD2 | TRBV4-2 | TGTGCCAGCAGCCACGGGACTAGCGGGGGATTCAATGAGCAGTTCTTC | CASSHGTSGGFNEQFF
- | TRBJ1-2 | - | TRBV25-1 | TGTGCCAGCAGCCGGGGGTACTATGGCTACACCTTC | CASSRGYYGYTF
- | TRBJ2-5 | - | TRBV6-1 | TGTGCCAGCAGTGAAGACCTGTTTCCGGGGGAGACCCAGTACTTC | CASSEDLFPGETQYF
- | TRBJ2-3 | TRBD2 | TRBV9 | TGTGCCAGCAGCGTAGATTTGGGAGGGTGGGATACGCAGTATTTT | CASSVDLGGWDTQYF
- | TRBJ2-2 | - | TRBV5-5 | TGTGCCAGCAGCTCGGCGCCAACACAGTTCACCGGGGAGCTGTTTTTT | CASSSAPTQFTGELFF
- | TRBJ2-7 | - | TRBV6-1 | TGTGCCATCAAAAAATTCTACGAGCAGTACTTC | CAIKKFYEQYF
- | TRBJ2-3 | TRBD2 | TRBV10-2 | TGCGCCAGCAGAGATCCGGGACTAGTCACAGATACGCAGTATTTT | CASRDPGLVTDTQYF
few | TRBJ2-7 | TRBD1 | TRBV29-1 | TGCAGCGTTCGGTATCAGGGGGCGCCCGAGCAGTACTTC | CSVRYQGAPEQYF
- | TRBJ1-2 | TRBD1 | TRBV7-2 | TGTGCCAGCAGGCCGACCGGGACAGGGGGAAATGGCTACACCTTC | CASRPTGTGGNGYTF
- | TRBJ1-1 | - | TRBV9 | TGTGCCAGCAGCCCAAAAGGGGTGTTAGGCACTGAAGCTTTCTTT | CASSPKGVLGTEAFF
- | TRBJ2-2 | TRBD1 | TRBV7-2 | TGTGCCAGCAGCTTAAGGTCGACAGGGTGGGAAAATTCTGGGGAGCTGTTTTTT | CASSLRSTGWENSGELFF
- | TRBJ2-1 | - | TRBV7-2 | TGTGCCAGCAGTTCGACTAGGCCCCCGCAGCAGTTCTTC | CASSSTRPPQQFF
- | TRBJ2-7 | TRBD2 | TRBV5-1 | TGCGCCAGCAGCTTGGCTAGCGGGGGGGCAGCTTACGAGCAGTACTTC | CASSLASGGAAYEQYF
- | TRBJ1-2 | - | TRBV9 | TGTGCCAGCAGCGTAGCTGCAGGGATCTATGGCTACACCTTC | CASSVAAGIYGYTF
- | TRBJ1-1 | TRBD1 | TRBV25-1 | TGTGCCAGCAGTGATTCTCGGTTAGGGGGCTCTTCTGAAGCTTTCTTT | CASSDSRLGGSSEAFF
- | TRBJ2-5 | TRBD1 | TRBV11-1 | TGTGCCAGCAGCGACGACAGGGGTCCCGAGACCCAGTACTTC | CASSDDRGPETQYF
- | TRBJ2-1 | - | TRBV2 | TGTGCCACCACCTGGACTATCCCCAATGAGCAGTTCTTC | CATTWTIPNEQFF
- | TRBJ2-7 | TRBD2 | TRBV2 | TGTGCCAGCAGGACGATGACTAGCGGGTCTCCCTACGAGCAGTACTTC | CASRTMTSGSPYEQYF
- | TRBJ1-2 | - | TRBV5-1 | TGCGCCAGCAGCTTGGGGCCAGGGAGGGACTATGGCTACACCTTC | CASSLGPGRDYGYTF
- | TRBJ1-1 | - | TRBV11-1 | TGTGCCAGCAGCGGAAAGTCAGGCACTGAAGCTTTCTTT | CASSGKSGTEAFF